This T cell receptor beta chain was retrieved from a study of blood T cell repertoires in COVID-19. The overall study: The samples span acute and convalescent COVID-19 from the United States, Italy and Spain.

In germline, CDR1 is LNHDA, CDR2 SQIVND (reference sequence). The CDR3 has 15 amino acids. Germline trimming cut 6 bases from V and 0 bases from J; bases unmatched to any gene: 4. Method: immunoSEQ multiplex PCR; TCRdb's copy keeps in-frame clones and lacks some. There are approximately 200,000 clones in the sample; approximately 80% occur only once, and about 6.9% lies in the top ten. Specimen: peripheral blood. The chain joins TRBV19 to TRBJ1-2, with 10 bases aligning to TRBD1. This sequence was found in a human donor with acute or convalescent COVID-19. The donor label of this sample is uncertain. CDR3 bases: TGTGCCAGTAGGCCCGGGACAGGGGCTAACTATGGCTACACCTTC. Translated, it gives CASRPGTGANYGYTF.